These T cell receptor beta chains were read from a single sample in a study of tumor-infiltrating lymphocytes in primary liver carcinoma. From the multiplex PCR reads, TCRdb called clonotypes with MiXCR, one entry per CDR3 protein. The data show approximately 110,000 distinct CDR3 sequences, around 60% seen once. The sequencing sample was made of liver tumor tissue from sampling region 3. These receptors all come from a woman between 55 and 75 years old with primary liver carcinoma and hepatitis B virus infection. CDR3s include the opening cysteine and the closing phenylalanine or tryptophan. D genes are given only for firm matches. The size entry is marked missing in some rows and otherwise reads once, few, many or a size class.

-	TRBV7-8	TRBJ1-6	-	TGTGCCAGCAGCTTTTTCAGGAATTCACCCCTCCACTTC	CASSFFRNSPLHF
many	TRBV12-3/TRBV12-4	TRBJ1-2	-	TGTGCCAGCAGTACATCCTTCGCCAACTATGGCTACACCTTC	CASSTSFANYGYTF
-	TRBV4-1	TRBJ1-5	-	TGCGCCAGCAGCCAGGTGGACTGGACGGATCAGCCCCAGCATTTT	CASSQVDWTDQPQHF
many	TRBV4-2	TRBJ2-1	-	TGTGCCAGCAGCCCCGGAACTTGGGCGGGCGCCTACAATGAGCAGTTCTTC	CASSPGTWAGAYNEQFF
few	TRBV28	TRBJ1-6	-	TGTGCCAGCAGGGCTTGGGGGGATAATTCACCCCTCCACTTT	CASRAWGDNSPLHF
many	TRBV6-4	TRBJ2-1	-	TGTGCCAGCAGTGAGGGAGCGGACTCCCATGAGCAGTTCTTC	CASSEGADSHEQFF
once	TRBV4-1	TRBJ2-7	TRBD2	TGCGCCAGCAGCCCAAGAGCGGGGGAATCCCTCTTTGAGCAGTACTTC	CASSPRAGESLFEQYF
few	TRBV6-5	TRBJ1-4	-	TGTACCAGCAGGCGGACAGACGAAAAACTGTTTTTT	CTSRRTDEKLFF
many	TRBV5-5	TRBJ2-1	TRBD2	TGTGCCAGCAGCTTGACGTCGGGAGGGCCGTCGAATGAGCAGTTCTTC	CASSLTSGGPSNEQFF
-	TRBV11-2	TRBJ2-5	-	TGTGCTAGCAGCCACATCACAGAGACCCAGTACTTC	CASSHITETQYF
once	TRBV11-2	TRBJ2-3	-	TGTGCCAGCAGCCATATACCGGGACTCGGAGCGGGTATGCAGTATTTT	CASSHIPGLGAGMQYF